This T cell receptor beta chain emerged from a study of OX40 agonist ivuxolimab in advanced cancers. The study in broad terms: Ivuxolimab, which targeted the costimulatory receptor OX40 (CD134), was an agonistic, fully human IgG2 monoclonal antibody. Intravenous ivuxolimab was administered to patients every 2 weeks at six dose levels: 0.01, 0.1, 0.3, 1.5, 3 and 10 mg/kg. Of the approximately 54 patients in dose escalation, about 20 had hepatocellular carcinoma, some 15 had melanoma, 9 had renal cell carcinoma and 9 had head and neck cancer. The dose-escalation cohort was approximately 83% male with a mean age of around 64 years, ranging from 23 to 79. Patients were allowed to have had prior anti-PD-1, anti-PD-L1 or anti-CTLA-4 therapy, and approximately 40% of the dose-escalation patients had been treated with checkpoint inhibitors. Partial responses occurred in three dose-escalation patients: two with cutaneous melanoma and one with hepatocellular carcinoma. The purpose of peripheral TCRbeta sequencing was to test whether ivuxolimab changed TCR sequence diversity and led to clonal T-cell expansion. The paper describes the monotherapy dose-escalation part (N of about 55 patients) of the phase I trial of ivuxolimab.

Notes on this clone: Its specific antigen is unknown. No per-base quality is available; no much larger clone lies one base away.

The trial excluded patients who had a history of autoimmune disease or who were on systemic immunosuppression. Peripheral blood for TCR sequencing was collected from all dose cohorts at baseline, on cycle 4 day 1, and on cycle 7 day 1. Samples came from an open-label, multicenter, first-in-human phase I dose-escalation trial of ivuxolimab. Adults with locally advanced or metastatic melanoma, renal cell, hepatocellular, or head and neck squamous cell carcinoma were enrolled in the trial. Before TCR sequencing, CD4+ T cells and CD8+ T cells from peripheral blood were sorted into separate populations. Genomic DNA was isolated from the sorted cells so that the TCRbeta CDR3 region could be sequenced. The immunoSEQ Assay was used to sequence the TCRbeta CDR3 regions. Entries here come from immuneACCESS through TCRdb and include only in-frame sequences with V and J called. Some clones fail to appear in such tables; in the studies checked, an unresolved V gene covers under half of the shortfall, and the cause of the remainder is unknown. The table for this sample lists 39,000 or so clones; roughly 92% of them were counted only once. The ten largest clones capture about 20% of the sample.

What the research found in general, with its limitations: Which antigens the clonally expanded peripheral T cells were specific for was not determined. At doses from 0.1 to 3.0 mg/kg, clonal expansion was seen in both CD4+ and CD8+ blood T cells between baseline and week 6. Partial responders in the 0.1-3.0 mg/kg groups had among the lowest normalized peripheral clonal expansion, especially among CD8+ T cells. Low levels of normalized T-cell clonal expansion were also shown by some nonresponding patients. After ivuxolimab, CD8+ T cells had more expanded clones than CD4+ T cells on average.

The TCR sequence derives from an adult with an advanced solid tumor such as melanoma, head and neck, liver or kidney cancer. The starting material was CD4+ or CD8+ T cells sorted from blood, obtained in a trial of the OX40 agonist ivuxolimab.

The CDR3 protein is CASSITGFNQPQHF. The DNA sequence follows: TGTGCCAGTAGTATCACAGGATTCAATCAGCCCCAGCATTTT. The sequence is built from TRBV19 and TRBJ1-5; the D gene is perhaps TRBD1, on 5 matching bases. The V and J ends are trimmed by 3 bases and 3 bases, leaving 9 bases between them. According to the germline V gene (reference sequence), CDR1 reads LNHDA and CDR2 reads SQIVND. The CDR3 goes from the cysteine to the phenylalanine over 14 residues. Just the 42-base CDR3 DNA is kept, in frame starting at base 1.